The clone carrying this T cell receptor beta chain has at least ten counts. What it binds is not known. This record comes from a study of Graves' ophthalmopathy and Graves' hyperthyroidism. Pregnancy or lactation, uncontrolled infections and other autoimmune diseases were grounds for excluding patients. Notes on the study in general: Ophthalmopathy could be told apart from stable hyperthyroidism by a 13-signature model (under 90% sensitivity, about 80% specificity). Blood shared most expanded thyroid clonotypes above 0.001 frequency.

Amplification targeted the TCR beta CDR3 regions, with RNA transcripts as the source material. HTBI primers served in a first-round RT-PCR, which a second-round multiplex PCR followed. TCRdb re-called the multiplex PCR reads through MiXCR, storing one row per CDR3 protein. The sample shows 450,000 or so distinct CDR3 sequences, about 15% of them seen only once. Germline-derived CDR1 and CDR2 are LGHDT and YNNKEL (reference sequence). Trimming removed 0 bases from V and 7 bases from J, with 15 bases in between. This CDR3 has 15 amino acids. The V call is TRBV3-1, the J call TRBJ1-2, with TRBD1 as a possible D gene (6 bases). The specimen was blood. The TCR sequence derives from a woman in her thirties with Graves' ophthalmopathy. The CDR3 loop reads CASSQDTQGRGGYTF. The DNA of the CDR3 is TGTGCCAGCAGCCAAGATACGCAGGGGCGAGGTGGCTACACCTTC.